The rows below give T cell receptor beta chains drawn from one sample of a study of T cells in Graves' hyperthyroidism and ophthalmopathy. One entry per CDR3 protein results from TCRdb running MiXCR on the multiplex PCR reads. This sample has under 700,000 distinct CDR3 sequences; roughly 50% occur once, and the top ten carry 6.5% to 9%. The source material was peripheral blood or thyroid tissue (not recorded which). All receptors derive from a woman under 30 with Graves' hyperthyroidism. Both conserved end residues are part of each CDR3. D genes are given only for firm matches. For some rows the clone size is stated as once, few or many, or as a class when expanded; others skip it.

D gene: -; J gene: TRBJ2-7; CDR3 length: 14; clone size: -; V gene: TRBV10-2; CDR3 DNA: TGCGCCAGCACGTCCACGGGATCAACCTACGAGCAGTACTTC; CDR3 protein: CASTSTGSTYEQYF
D gene: -; J gene: TRBJ1-2; CDR3 length: 13; clone size: few; V gene: TRBV7-3; CDR3 DNA: TGTGCCAGCAGCTTAACGTCAGACTATGGCTACACCTTC; CDR3 protein: CASSLTSDYGYTF
D gene: -; J gene: TRBJ1-6; CDR3 length: 12; clone size: -; V gene: TRBV10-3; CDR3 DNA: TGTGCCATCAGAGGGCATAATTCACCCCTCCACTTT; CDR3 protein: CAIRGHNSPLHF
D gene: TRBD1; J gene: TRBJ1-1; CDR3 length: 13; clone size: few; V gene: TRBV7-9; CDR3 DNA: TGTGCCAGCAGCGCCGGGACAGTTCCTGAAGCTTTCTTT; CDR3 protein: CASSAGTVPEAFF
D gene: TRBD1; J gene: TRBJ2-5; CDR3 length: 17; clone size: few; V gene: TRBV24-1; CDR3 DNA: TGTGCCACCAGTGATTTAGGAGCAGGGGGCAAAGAAGAGACCCAGTACTTC; CDR3 protein: CATSDLGAGGKEETQYF
D gene: -; J gene: TRBJ1-1; CDR3 length: 14; clone size: -; V gene: TRBV7-9; CDR3 DNA: TGTGCCAGCAGTCGAGGGTGGGGGGACACCGAAGCTTTCTTT; CDR3 protein: CASSRGWGDTEAFF
D gene: -; J gene: TRBJ1-2; CDR3 length: 15; clone size: -; V gene: TRBV2; CDR3 DNA: TGTGCCAGCAGTGAAGGGGCCGTAACCGGGTATGGCTACACCTTC; CDR3 protein: CASSEGAVTGYGYTF
D gene: -; J gene: TRBJ1-2; CDR3 length: 15; clone size: few; V gene: TRBV9; CDR3 DNA: TGTGCCAGCAGCGTAGCGGATATGGCCCTTCATGGCTACACCTTC; CDR3 protein: CASSVADMALHGYTF
D gene: -; J gene: TRBJ1-4; CDR3 length: 16; clone size: few; V gene: TRBV7-9; CDR3 DNA: TGTGCCAGCAGTGAAGCGGGGTTTGAAGCTAATGAAAAACTGTTTTTT; CDR3 protein: CASSEAGFEANEKLFF
D gene: -; J gene: TRBJ1-1; CDR3 length: 13; clone size: many; V gene: TRBV7-2; CDR3 DNA: TGTGCCAGCAGCCGTGGAGACGGGGGTGAAGCTTTCTTT; CDR3 protein: CASSRGDGGEAFF
D gene: TRBD1; J gene: TRBJ1-5; CDR3 length: 15; clone size: many; V gene: TRBV7-6; CDR3 DNA: TGTGCCAGCAGCTTAGGACAGGGGGCAGGGCAGCCCCAGCATTTT; CDR3 protein: CASSLGQGAGQPQHF
D gene: -; J gene: TRBJ1-5; CDR3 length: 15; clone size: -; V gene: TRBV19; CDR3 DNA: TGTGCCAGTACCCCTAGGGCTTATAGCAATCAGCCCCAGCATTTT; CDR3 protein: CASTPRAYSNQPQHF
D gene: -; J gene: TRBJ2-5; CDR3 length: 14; clone size: -; V gene: TRBV7-2; CDR3 DNA: TGTGCCAGCAGTTTAAGGAACATGCGGGAGACCCAGTACTTC; CDR3 protein: CASSLRNMRETQYF
D gene: TRBD1; J gene: TRBJ2-3; CDR3 length: 15; clone size: -; V gene: TRBV10-3; CDR3 DNA: TGTGCCATCAGTCGTGACAGGGGTAGCACAGATACGCAGTATTTT; CDR3 protein: CAISRDRGSTDTQYF
D gene: -; J gene: TRBJ1-2; CDR3 length: 16; clone size: -; V gene: TRBV12-3/TRBV12-4; CDR3 DNA: TGTGCCAGCAGTTTAGCTGTCTGGGGACGGGTCGGTGGCTACACCTTC; CDR3 protein: CASSLAVWGRVGGYTF
D gene: TRBD1; J gene: TRBJ2-5; CDR3 length: 13; clone size: -; V gene: TRBV7-2; CDR3 DNA: TGTGCCAGCAGCCAAAGGGGGCCTGAGACCCAGTACTTC; CDR3 protein: CASSQRGPETQYF
D gene: -; J gene: TRBJ1-6; CDR3 length: 14; clone size: few; V gene: TRBV6-5; CDR3 DNA: TGTGCCAGCAGTTACAAGACAGATAATTCACCCCTCCACTTT; CDR3 protein: CASSYKTDNSPLHF
D gene: TRBD1; J gene: TRBJ1-1; CDR3 length: 14; clone size: few; V gene: TRBV19; CDR3 DNA: TGTGCCAGTACCCTTAGGTTGGGACAGGGTATAACTTTCTTT; CDR3 protein: CASTLRLGQGITFF
D gene: -; J gene: TRBJ1-5; CDR3 length: 16; clone size: -; V gene: TRBV11-2; CDR3 DNA: TGTGCCAGCAGCCCCCGGGGGGGGCAGGACAAACAGCCCCAGCATTTT; CDR3 protein: CASSPRGGQDKQPQHF
D gene: -; J gene: TRBJ1-2; CDR3 length: 16; clone size: -; V gene: TRBV2; CDR3 DNA: TGTGCCAGCAGTGATGTTATTCGGGCCCACTACTATGGCTACACCTTC; CDR3 protein: CASSDVIRAHYYGYTF
D gene: -; J gene: TRBJ1-1; CDR3 length: 14; clone size: -; V gene: TRBV2; CDR3 DNA: TGTGCCAGCGGATACCGGGGGGGCCTCACTGAAGCTTTCTTT; CDR3 protein: CASGYRGGLTEAFF
D gene: TRBD1; J gene: TRBJ1-1; CDR3 length: 11; clone size: -; V gene: TRBV20-1; CDR3 DNA: TGCAGTGCCCCCGGCGGGACAGCAGCTTTCTTT; CDR3 protein: CSAPGGTAAFF
D gene: -; J gene: TRBJ2-5; CDR3 length: 15; clone size: -; V gene: TRBV2; CDR3 DNA: TGTGCCAGCGTTGAACCCCACGGACAGCAAGAGACCCAGTACTTC; CDR3 protein: CASVEPHGQQETQYF
D gene: TRBD1; J gene: TRBJ1-4; CDR3 length: 13; clone size: -; V gene: TRBV20-1; CDR3 DNA: TGCAGTGCGACGACAGGGTCGGAAGAAGAACTGTTTTTT; CDR3 protein: CSATTGSEEELFF
D gene: -; J gene: TRBJ1-6; CDR3 length: 13; clone size: many; V gene: TRBV12-3/TRBV12-4; CDR3 DNA: TGTGCCAGCAGTCCGGGACATCTTTCACCCCTCCACTTT; CDR3 protein: CASSPGHLSPLHF
D gene: -; J gene: TRBJ1-4; CDR3 length: 15; clone size: many; V gene: TRBV2; CDR3 DNA: TGTGCCAGCAGTGAATCGGATCCACAATGGGAAAAACTGTTTTTT; CDR3 protein: CASSESDPQWEKLFF
D gene: TRBD1; J gene: TRBJ2-7; CDR3 length: 11; clone size: few; V gene: TRBV29-1; CDR3 DNA: TGCAGCGTTCCCTGGACAGGCGAGCAGTACTTC; CDR3 protein: CSVPWTGEQYF